The TCR beta chain under discussion was sequenced for a study of blood T cells in healthy people across ages. Findings and caveats of the study: It was found that TCR beta diversity correlated strongly with the percentage of naive T cells. Whereas aged donors had fewer naive CD4+ cells, long-lived donors had more of them and higher diversity.

About this clonotype itself: Its antigen remains unknown.

A second PCR, run for about 7 to 12 cycles, used a sample-barcoded 5' primer plus a J-beta primer mix. TCRdb called the 5' RACE reads again in MiXCR, with one record for every CDR3 protein. The sample contains fewer than 750,000 distinct CDR3 sequences, roughly 43% of which appear only once. Trimming left V 6 bases short and J 8 bases short, with 16 bases between. The CDR3 sequence is 13 residues long. CDR1 is LGHDT, CDR2 YNNKEL, per germline (reference sequence). The V and J genes are TRBV3-1 and TRBJ1-2, with a tentative D call TRBD1 (6 bases). The receptor was isolated from an older man in good health. What was sequenced was blood. The CDR3 sequence is CASRQDSLTGYTF. CDR3 coding DNA: TGTGCCAGCAGACAGGACAGCCTGACGGGCTACACCTTC.